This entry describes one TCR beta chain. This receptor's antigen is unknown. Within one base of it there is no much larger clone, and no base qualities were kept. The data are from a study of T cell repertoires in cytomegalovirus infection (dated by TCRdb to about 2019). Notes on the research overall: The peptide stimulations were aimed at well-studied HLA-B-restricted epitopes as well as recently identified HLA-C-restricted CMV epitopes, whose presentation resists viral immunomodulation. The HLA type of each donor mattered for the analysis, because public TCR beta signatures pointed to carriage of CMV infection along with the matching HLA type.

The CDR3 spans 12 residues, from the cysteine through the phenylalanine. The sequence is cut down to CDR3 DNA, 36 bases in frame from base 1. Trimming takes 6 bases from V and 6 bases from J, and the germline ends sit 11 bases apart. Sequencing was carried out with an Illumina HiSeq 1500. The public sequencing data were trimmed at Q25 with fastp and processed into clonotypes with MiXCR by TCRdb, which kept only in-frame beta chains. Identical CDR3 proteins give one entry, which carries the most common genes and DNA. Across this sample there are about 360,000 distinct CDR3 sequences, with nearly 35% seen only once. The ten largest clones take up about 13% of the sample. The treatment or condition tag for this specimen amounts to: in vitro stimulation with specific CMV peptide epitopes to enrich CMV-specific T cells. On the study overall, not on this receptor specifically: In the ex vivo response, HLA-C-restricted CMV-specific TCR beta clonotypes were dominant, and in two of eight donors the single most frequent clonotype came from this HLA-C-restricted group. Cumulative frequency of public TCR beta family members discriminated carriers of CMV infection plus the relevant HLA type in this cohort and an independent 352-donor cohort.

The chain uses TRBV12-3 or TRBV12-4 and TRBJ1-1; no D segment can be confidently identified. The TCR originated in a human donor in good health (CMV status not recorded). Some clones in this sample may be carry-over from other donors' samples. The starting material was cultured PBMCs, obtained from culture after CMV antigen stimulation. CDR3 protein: CASRPLLAEAFF. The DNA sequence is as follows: TGTGCCAGCAGGCCCCTCCTAGCTGAAGCTTTCTTT.